Below, one T cell receptor (beta chain) is given with its context. What it binds is unknown. These data come from a study of T cell responses to AZD1222 COVID-19 vaccine. On the study more broadly: Investigators merged groups given second doses at roughly 4 or roughly 12 weeks.

Study results and limitations: Repertoire samples came only from after the peak T cell response. Females made up more of the donors, who were largely white British, and clonal diversity may have come out too low.

Germline assignment: CDR1 MGHRA and CDR2 YSYEKL. Trimming left V 2 bases short and J 6 bases short, with 14 bases between. The CDR3 has 15 residues. Sequencing used immunoSEQ multiplex PCR; TCRdb keeps in-frame clones, though not all of them. The sample shows around 69,000 clones, 70% to 90% of them seen only once. This specimen was peripheral blood, taken on day 0 of AZD1222 vaccination. This sequence was found in an adult in good health. The chain is built from TRBV4-1 and TRBJ2-1, with a weak D call TRBD1 (6 bases). CDR3 protein: CASSQLFRQVNEQFF. The CDR3 region has the DNA TGCGCCAGCAGCCAACTCTTCCGACAGGTCAATGAGCAGTTCTTC.